The T cell receptor beta chain under discussion was sequenced for a study of T cell responses to AZD1222 COVID-19 vaccine. As to this clone: As yet, its antigen is unknown.

Unmatched junction bases numbered 11, after V lost 1 base and J lost 5 bases. The length of the CDR3 is 19 residues. In germline, CDR1 is SGHTA, CDR2 FQGTGA. Study-wide results and caveats: Among the donors, most were white British and more were female, and clonal diversity was possibly underestimated.

Profiled with immunoSEQ multiplex PCR; TCRdb holds only in-frame clones, not every one. In the table there are about 120,000 clones, approximately 88% of which are singletons. Sequencing used peripheral blood, obtained on day 0 of AZD1222 vaccination. V gene TRBV7-3 combines with J gene TRBJ2-2; 12 bases map to TRBD2. This clonotype was sampled from an adult in good health. The CDR3 DNA reads TGTGCCAGCAGCTTAAGGGAAAAAGGACTAGCGGGGCCAACCGGGGAGCTGTTTTTT. Translated, it gives CASSLREKGLAGPTGELFF.